Below, one TCR beta chain is given with its context. Its target is unknown. The data were obtained in a study of CD8+ T cells in alopecia areata. Notes on the study in general: Between patients, shared TCR sequences were less clear than in mice. This was possibly due in part to HLA diversity in the patient population.

Investigators isolated RNA and reverse transcribed it into cDNA to act as the sequencing template. Clones were sequenced by immunoSEQ multiplex PCR, and TCRdb holds only the in-frame ones, with some missing. The repertoire includes roughly 120,000 clones, 58% of them detected once, and almost 30% sits in the top ten. After removal of 4 bases from V and 4 bases from J, the junction contained 9 bases not matched to a gene. This CDR3 region has 15 residues. The germline gives CDR1 MGHDK, CDR2 SYGVNS. Treatment in this sample: oral pan-JAK inhibitor, 5-10 mg twice daily. The source was CD8+ T cells sorted from blood, collected at week 4, from a patient treated with tofacitinib. V gene TRBV25-1 combines with J gene TRBJ1-2, with 7 bases aligning to TRBD1. The origin of this receptor is a human donor with alopecia areata. This CDR3 reads CASSGLRGRLYGYTF. CDR3 DNA sequence: TGTGCCAGCAGTGGGTTAAGGGGGCGCCTCTATGGCTACACCTTC.